This passage covers 24 T cell receptor beta chains from one sample sequenced in a study of blood T cell repertoires in COVID-19. Libraries were prepared by immunoSEQ multiplex PCR; TCRdb keeps only in-frame clonotypes and omits some of them. Found here are 190,000 or so clones, roughly 90% of them singletons; the top ten hold more than 4%. Source material: PBMCs or T cells enriched from blood (not recorded which). Source of these receptors: a woman aged 25 to 39 who had been exposed to COVID-19.

In its sample, this clone ranks as medium-sized (0.01 to 0.1%). The chain is built from TRBV19 and TRBJ1-1; 9 nucleotides align to TRBD1. J gave up 1 base and V 6 bases, and 9 bases lay outside the gene matches. CDR3 length: 16 residues. Germline values: CDR1 LNHDA, CDR2 SQIVND (reference sequence). CDR3 sequence: CASRRPPGQGNTEAFF. The CDR3 bases are TGTGCCAGTAGACGGCCTCCGGGACAGGGGAACACTGAAGCTTTCTTT.

This clone was observed a few times. V usage is TRBV19 and J usage is TRBJ1-5; unclear D gene. Germline lookup yields CDR1 LNHDA and CDR2 SQIVND (reference sequence). Trimming took off 7 bases at V and 4 bases at J, with 17 bases between the two ends. CDR3 size: 15 residues. CDR3 nucleotide sequence: TGTGCCAGTAACCCGGGATCTCCTCTAAATCAGCCCCAGCATTTT. It encodes CASNPGSPLNQPQHF.

This clone showed up many times. V is TRBV6-5 and J is TRBJ1-1; TRBD1 aligns across 7 bases. Germline V gene lookup returns CDR1 MNHEY and CDR2 SVGAGI. This CDR3 has 15 amino acids. V trimming: 5 bases; J trimming: 1 base; junction bases outside the gene matches: 7. CDR3: CASSPQTGRNTEAFF. The CDR3 DNA reads as TGTGCCAGCAGTCCCCAGACAGGGAGGAACACTGAAGCTTTCTTT.

The chain carries TRBV5-5 and TRBJ2-5; D possibly corresponds to TRBD1 (7 bases). Per germline, CDR1 SGHKS and CDR2 YYEKEE (reference sequence). Trimming took 4 bases from V and 5 from J, leaving 24 bases between them. This CDR3 has 17 amino acids. The CDR3 here is CASSPNREGAGWETQYF. CDR3 nucleotide sequence: TGTGCCAGCAGCCCCAATAGAGAGGGGGCGGGATGGGAGACCCAGTACTTC.

The chain couples TRBV5-1 to TRBJ1-1; D is possibly TRBD1 (5 bases). This CDR3 region has 17 residues. CDR1 is SGHRS and CDR2 is YFSETQ in the germline V gene. V was cut by 0 bases and J by 0 bases, with 15 bases left in between. CDR3 bases: TGCGCCAGCAGCTTGGGTCCCTCGGGACTCATGAACACTGAAGCTTTCTTT. Translation: CASSLGPSGLMNTEAFF. Full variable domain (remainder filled in from reference TRBV5-1 and TRBJ1-1): KAGVTQTPRYLIKTRGQQVTLSCSPISGHRSVSWYQQTPGQGLQFLFEYFSETQRNKGNFPGRFSGRQFSNSRSEMNVSTLELGDSALYLCASSLGPSGLMNTEAFFGQGTRLTVV.

Written as DNA, the CDR3 is TGTGCCAGCTCACCCACCGACAGGGTGAACACTGAAGCTTTCTTT. Protein product: CASSPTDRVNTEAFF. This chain uses TRBV18 with TRBJ1-1, with 7 bases matching TRBD1. The CDR3 sequence is 15 residues long. The germline CDR1 and CDR2 sequences are KGHSH and LQKENI. The V segment lost 3 bases and the J segment 0 bases; nucleotides outside the gene matches: 4.

In this sample, this clone turned up once. The chain has TRBV6-5 and TRBJ2-3, with TRBD2 identical over 11 bases. Germline assignment: CDR1 MNHEY and CDR2 SVGAGI. V lost 7 bases, J lost 5 bases, and 2 bases stayed unmatched. The CDR3 sequence is 13 residues long. DNA of the CDR3: TGTGCCAGCACACTAGCGGGGGAAGATACGCAGTATTTT. It encodes CASTLAGEDTQYF.

V is TRBV7-8 and J is TRBJ1-1; possibly TRBD1 for D (6 bases). This CDR3 has 14 residues. Between the trimmed V and J ends, which lost 1 base and 4 bases, there was a span of 10 bases. Germline V CDR1 and CDR2: SGHVS, FQNEAQ. Written as DNA, the CDR3 is TGTGCCAGCAGCTTAGAAACAGGGTCCACTGAAGCTTTCTTT. This sequence encodes CASSLETGSTEAFF.

The V and J genes are TRBV20-1 and TRBJ2-1; D is perhaps TRBD2 (5 bases). The CDR3 loop spans 14 amino acids. From germline, CDR1 is DFQATT and CDR2 SNEGSKA (reference sequence). Trimming cost V 3 bases and J 4 bases, with 13 bases left between them. CDR3 DNA sequence: TGCAGTGCTAGTAACGGACTGGTGTACAATGAGCAGTTCTTC. This translates into CSASNGLVYNEQFF.

The chain recombines TRBV2 with TRBJ2-3; TRBD1 matches at 9 bases. Per the germline V gene, CDR1 is SNHLY and CDR2 is FYNNEI. The trim removed 5 bases at V and 3 bases at J, leaving 6 bases unmatched. CDR3 length equals 15 residues. The CDR3 DNA reads TGTGCCAGCAGTCTTGACAGGGGGGGAACAGATACGCAGTATTTT. This gives the protein CASSLDRGGTDTQYF.

This rearrangement joins TRBV24-1 to TRBJ2-1; 8 bases match TRBD2. Germline CDR1 and CDR2: KGHDR and SFDVKD. The junction had 4 bases not matched to a gene; V was cut back by 4 bases and J by 0 bases. The CDR3 totals 16 residues. CDR3 amino acids: CATSDRGGPSYNEQFF. Here the CDR3 DNA reads TGTGCCACCAGTGACCGGGGGGGTCCCTCCTACAATGAGCAGTTCTTC.

The chain carries TRBV24-1 and TRBJ2-3; D ambiguous. Germline V lookup: CDR1 KGHDR, CDR2 SFDVKD. The CDR3 consists of 15 residues. Trimming pared 3 bases from V and 2 bases from J, leaving 11 bases between. CDR3 protein: CATSDPGSPTDTQYF. The CDR3 nucleotides are TGTGCCACCAGTGATCCCGGGTCCCCCACAGATACGCAGTATTTT.

The chain uses TRBV7-2 and TRBJ2-7; 10 bases align to TRBD1. The length of the CDR3 is 14 residues. Germline trimming cut 5 bases from V and 3 bases from J; bases unmatched to any gene: 4. Germline-derived CDR1 and CDR2 are SGHTA and FQGNSA. The CDR3 DNA reads as TGTGCCAGCAGCATCGGACAGGGGGGCTACGAGCAGTACTTC. Amino acids: CASSIGQGGYEQYF.

V usage is TRBV7-3 and J usage is TRBJ2-1; 12 bases are a match to TRBD2. Germline V gene sequence: CDR1 SGHTA, CDR2 FQGTGA. The CDR3 spans 14 residues. V gave up 5 bases and J gave up 6 bases; unmatched junction bases: 2. As DNA, the CDR3 is TGTGCCAGCAGCCCTAGCGGGGGGGTCAATGAGCAGTTCTTC. This gives the protein CASSPSGGVNEQFF.

The chain uses TRBV29-1 and TRBJ2-7; TRBD1 is a possible D gene (6 bases). CDR1 and CDR2 (germline): SQVTM, ANQGSEA. V was clipped by 7 bases and J by 3 bases, with 13 bases between them. CDR3 length: 12 residues. The CDR3 DNA reads as TGCAGCGCCCGACAGGCTAACTACGAGCAGTACTTC. This translates into CSARQANYEQYF.

This chain joins TRBV5-1 and TRBJ1-1; TRBD1 is a possible D gene (5 bases). The CDR3 sequence is 15 residues long. CDR1 and CDR2 (germline): SGHRS, YFSETQ. V dropped 2 bases and J dropped 6 bases, with 17 bases sitting between them. As DNA, the CDR3 is TGCGCCAGCAGCTTCAGGGAAAGAGGTGGGTCTGAAGCTTTCTTT. Residues: CASSFRERGGSEAFF.

The chain carries TRBV1 and TRBJ1-2; no DNA check was done on the table's D call, TRBD1. TRBV1 is recorded as a pseudogene. The CDR3 has 16 residues. CDR3 loop: CTSSQGTGVRNYGYTF. The CDR3 DNA sequence: TGCACCAGCAGCCAAGGGACAGGGGTTCGCAACTATGGCTACACCTTC.

The V gene is TRBV2, the J gene TRBJ2-3, with 7 bases matching TRBD1. V shed 6 bases and J 6 bases; nucleotides not matched to a gene: 6. The CDR3 is 13 residues long. Looked up from germline, CDR1 is SNHLY and CDR2 is FYNNEI. In DNA, the CDR3 is TGTGCCAGCAGGCCCAACAGGGGCGATACGCAGTATTTT. It specifies CASRPNRGDTQYF.

The rearrangement uses TRBV5-1 and TRBJ1-3, with a weak D call TRBD1 (6 bases). The CDR3 is 15 residues long. Per the germline V gene, CDR1 is SGHRS and CDR2 is YFSETQ. V lost 0 bases and J 3 bases, leaving 10 bases between the germline ends. The CDR3 nucleotides are TGCGCCAGCAGCTTGGAAACAGGGAATGGAAACACCATATATTTT. Residues: CASSLETGNGNTIYF.

This clone was picked up one time. The gene calls are TRBV4-1 and TRBJ2-3; TRBD2 agrees at 7 bases. V dropped 0 bases and J dropped 6; count of bases not matched to a gene: 12. The germline V gene encodes CDR1 MGHRA and CDR2 YSYEKL. The CDR3 sequence is 17 residues long. The DNA for the CDR3 is TGCGCCAGCAGCCAAGATCGGGGCAGGGCGCGGGGGGATACGCAGTATTTT. Protein: CASSQDRGRARGDTQYF.

This clone was recorded once. The chain links TRBV10-3 to TRBJ1-1, with D possibly being TRBD1 (5 bases). In germline, CDR1 is ENHRY, CDR2 SYGVKD. The germline V and J ends were trimmed by 0 bases and 4 bases, with 9 bases remaining between them. The CDR3 spans 14 residues. CDR3 DNA: TGTGCCATCAGTGAGTCAGGGGTTTCCACTGAAGCTTTCTTT. Residues: CAISESGVSTEAFF.

The V gene is TRBV10-3, the J gene TRBJ2-7; 9 bases agree with TRBD1. This CDR3 has 13 amino acids. Per germline, CDR1 ENHRY and CDR2 SYGVKD. V lost 10 bases and J lost 3; bases outside the gene matches: 7. CDR3 nucleotide sequence: TGTGCCACAAGACAGGGGGGGCTCTACGAGCAGTACTTC. Protein product: CATRQGGLYEQYF.

The chain links TRBV19 to TRBJ1-1; 7 positions match TRBD1. The CDR3 has 16 amino acids. The ends lost 6 bases at V and 3 bases at J; junction bases unmatched: 13. Germline lookup yields CDR1 LNHDA and CDR2 SQIVND (reference sequence). In DNA form, the CDR3 reads TGTGCCAGTAGGGGGGACAGCTGGGTTGAGCACACTGAAGCTTTCTTT. Amino acid sequence: CASRGDSWVEHTEAFF.

The J gene is TRBJ1-1, the V gene TRBV19; D perhaps matches TRBD1 (6 bases). This CDR3 has 14 residues. Looked up from germline, CDR1 is LNHDA and CDR2 is SQIVND (reference sequence). The V gene lost 4 bases and the J gene lost 7 bases, with 16 bases spanning the gap. The CDR3 spells CASSTGTLGGEAFF. As DNA, the CDR3 is TGTGCCAGTAGTACCGGGACACTTGGTGGTGAAGCTTTCTTT.